The text below deals with one TCR beta chain. The sample originates from a study of technical replicates of blood from a few donors. Trimming cost V 0 bases and J 0 bases; bases outside gene matches: 2. Germline V gives CDR1 MNHEY, CDR2 SMNVEV (reference sequence). The CDR3 contains 17 residues. Clones were read by immunoSEQ multiplex PCR, and TCRdb kept only the in-frame ones, dropping some. There are roughly 80,000 clones in the sample; 90% to 95% occur only once, and more than 0.35% lies in the top ten. V is TRBV27 and J is TRBJ1-1; 12 positions agree with TRBD1. The source material was T cells isolated from PBMCs. This receptor was identified in a human donor in good health. CDR3 DNA sequence: TGTGCCAGCAGTTTATCGGGACAGGGGGCTATGAACACTGAAGCTTTCTTT. This translates into CASSLSGQGAMNTEAFF.